This passage covers 8 T cell receptor beta chains from one sample sequenced in a study of control samples from healthy donors and cancer patients. The protocol was immunoSEQ multiplex PCR, while the TCRdb copy is restricted to in-frame clones and leaves out a portion. This table lists some 190,000 clones. The sample consisted of blood. These receptors were collected from a young woman in good health.

The chain links TRBV2 to TRBJ1-2; 8 bases are a match to TRBD1. This CDR3 is 12 amino acids long. With V trimmed by 11 bases and J by 6 bases, 8 bases remained unmatched. Per the germline V gene, CDR1 is SNHLY and CDR2 is FYNNEI. The CDR3 loop is CASSDRVDGYTF. For the CDR3, the DNA is TGTGCCTCGTCGGACAGGGTTGATGGCTACACCTTC. Looking up the rest from reference TRBV2 and TRBJ1-2 gives the full variable domain: EPEVTQTPSHQVTQMGQEVILRCVPISNHLYFYWYRQILGQKVEFLVSFYNNEISEKSEIFDDQFSVERPDGSNFTLKIRSTKLEDSAMYFCASSDRVDGYTFGSGTRLTVV.

With respect to this clone: Other DNA sequences from this sample encode an identical CDR3 as well. The chain has TRBV11-2 and TRBJ1-1; D remains unclear. V was pared by 2 bases and J by 2 bases, with 6 bases between. The CDR3 loop spans 13 amino acids. The germline V gene has CDR1 SGHAT and CDR2 FQNNGV. CDR3 loop: CASSLTSNTEAFF. CDR3 sequence (DNA): TGTGCCAGCAGCTTAACCTCAAACACTGAAGCTTTCTTT.

CDR3 bases: TGTGCCAGCAGCTTAGGGGACAGGGAACGATCACCCCTCCACTTT. Protein sequence: CASSLGDRERSPLHF. This chain connects TRBV11-2 to TRBJ1-6; 9 positions match TRBD1. Germline assignment: CDR1 SGHAT and CDR2 FQNNGV. V trimming: 1 base; J trimming: 10 bases; junction bases outside the gene matches: 5. This CDR3 has 15 amino acids.

V and J are TRBV5-1 and TRBJ2-5; 8 bases match TRBD1. J lost 5 bases, V lost 5 bases, and 11 bases had no gene match. Germline V gene lookup returns CDR1 SGHRS and CDR2 YFSETQ. The CDR3 has 15 amino acids. CDR3: CASSLTGAPFETQYF. CDR3 DNA: TGCGCCAGCAGTTTGACAGGGGCCCCTTTTGAGACCCAGTACTTC.

This chain uses TRBV24-1 with TRBJ2-1; the D is unclear. The CDR3 sequence is 11 residues long. The germline V gene has CDR1 KGHDR and CDR2 SFDVKD. V lost 6 bases and J 1 base, leaving 0 bases between the germline ends. The CDR3 DNA follows: TGTGCCACCAGTTCCTACAATGAGCAGTTCTTC. It is translated as CATSSYNEQFF.

The rearrangement joins TRBV14 to TRBJ1-6; D unresolved. Per the germline V gene, CDR1 is SGHDN and CDR2 is FVKESK. Deletions cut 4 bases from V and 7 bases from J, with 14 bases between. The CDR3 has 15 residues. The CDR3 DNA reads as TGTGCCAGCAGCCCAATGGTGCGGGTAAATTCACCCCTCCACTTT. This encodes CASSPMVRVNSPLHF.

This chain links TRBV6-5 with TRBJ1-2, with D unclear. Trimming took off 3 bases at V and 2 bases at J, with 10 bases between the two ends. Germline V CDR1 and CDR2: MNHEY, SVGAGI. CDR3 size: 14 residues. The CDR3 here is CASSYSRLNYGYTF. CDR3 bases: TGTGCCAGCAGTTATTCCAGACTAAACTATGGCTACACCTTC.

The genes are TRBV12-3 or TRBV12-4 and TRBJ2-1; a possible D gene is TRBD2 (6 bases). Deletions cut 11 bases from V and 7 bases from J, with 12 bases between. The CDR3 is 11 amino acids. The CDR3 nucleotides are TGTGCCTCAAGGGAGGCAAATGAGCAGTTCTTC. It codes for CASREANEQFF.